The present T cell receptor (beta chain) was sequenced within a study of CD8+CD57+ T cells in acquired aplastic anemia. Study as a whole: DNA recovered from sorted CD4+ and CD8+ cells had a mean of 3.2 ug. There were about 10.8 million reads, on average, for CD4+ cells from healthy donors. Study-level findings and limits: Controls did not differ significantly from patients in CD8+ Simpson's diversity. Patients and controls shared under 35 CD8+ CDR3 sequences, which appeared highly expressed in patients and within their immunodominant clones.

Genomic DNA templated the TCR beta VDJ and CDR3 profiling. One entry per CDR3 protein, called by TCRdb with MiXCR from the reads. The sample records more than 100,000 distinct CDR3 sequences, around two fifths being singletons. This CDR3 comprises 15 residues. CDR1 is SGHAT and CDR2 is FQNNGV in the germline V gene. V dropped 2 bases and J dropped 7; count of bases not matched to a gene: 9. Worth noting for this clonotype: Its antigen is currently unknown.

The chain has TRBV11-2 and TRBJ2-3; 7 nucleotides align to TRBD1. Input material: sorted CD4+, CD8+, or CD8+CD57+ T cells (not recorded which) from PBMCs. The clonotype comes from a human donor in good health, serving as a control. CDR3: CASSLQAGGRNTQYF. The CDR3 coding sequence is TGTGCCAGCAGCTTACAGGCAGGGGGTAGGAATACGCAGTATTTT.